This T cell receptor beta chain was identified during a study of blood T cell repertoires in COVID-19. As for the study in general: From the United States, Italy and Spain came samples of acute and convalescent COVID-19.

Enrollment of patients from Seattle took place during active infection, with longitudinal follow-up. CDR1 and CDR2 from the germline V gene are SGHTA and FQGTGA. Trimming shortened V by 0 bases and J by 6 bases, and 11 bases separated the two germline ends. This CDR3 comprises 15 residues. Source study methods: Amplification from reference gene primers served as the basis for estimated nucleated cell counts. Repertoires were generated with immunoSEQ multiplex PCR, while TCRdb's copy carries only in-frame clones and drops some. For V, J and clone size, that table is used; D and trimming come from the DNA. Among about 210,000 clones listed, approximately 85% were seen once.

Sequencing used peripheral blood. This TCR was sampled from a man aged 50-59 years with COVID-19, enrolled during active disease. The chain is built from TRBV7-3 and TRBJ2-2, with TRBD2 as a possible D gene (6 bases). In DNA form, the CDR3 reads TGTGCCAGCAGCTTAACGGGGACTTTTCCCGGGGAGCTGTTTTTT. Translation gives CASSLTGTFPGELFF. The full variable domain, completed using reference TRBV7-3 and TRBJ2-2, is GAGVSQTPSNKVTEKGKYVELRCDPISGHTALYWYRQSLGQGPEFLIYFQGTGAADDSGLPNDRFFAVRPEGSVSTLKIQRTERGDSAVYLCASSLTGTFPGELFFGEGSRLTVL.